This TCR beta chain was recovered during a study of control samples from healthy donors and cancer patients. Assay: immunoSEQ multiplex PCR; the TCRdb copy retains only in-frame clones and omits some. The sample yields some 150,000 clones, over 85% seen once. Germline CDR1 and CDR2: ENHRY and SYGVKD. V was shortened by 6 bases and J by 6 bases, with 14 bases between the two germline ends. The CDR3 totals 13 residues. The clonotype comes from a woman aged 55-75 years in good health. The sample was blood. The chain has TRBV10-3 and TRBJ1-2; possibly TRBD1 for D (6 bases). The CDR3 loop reads CAISLGAGDGYTF. The CDR3 nucleotides read TGTGCCATCAGCTTGGGGGCAGGGGATGGCTACACCTTC.